Presented here are 25 T cell receptor beta chains from one specimen sequenced in a study of T-cell memory formation after mild COVID-19. TCRdb fed the 5' RACE reads into MiXCR, producing one record per CDR3 protein. The sample yields 250,000 or so distinct CDR3 sequences, about a sixth seen once. Sequencing was performed on PBMCs or a T cell subset sorted from them (not recorded which). The receptors derive from a man aged 18-30 years who had mild COVID-19 (a few samples of this study predate the infection). Cell type and time point are not known.

This clonotype has a handful of counts. The chain employs TRBV5-1 and TRBJ2-1; TRBD2 agrees at 11 bases. The ends lost 7 bases at V and 5 bases at J; junction bases unmatched: 8. CDR3 length: 15 residues. The germline gives CDR1 SGHRS, CDR2 YFSETQ. DNA for the CDR3: TGCGCCAGCCGATTACTAGCGGGGGCCGACAATGAGCAGTTCTTC. Its protein is CASRLLAGADNEQFF.

This clonotype was recorded at least ten times. The chain carries TRBV5-1 and TRBJ1-1; D is perhaps TRBD1 (5 bases). V lost 4 bases to trimming and J lost 4 bases, with 14 bases between them. Germline CDR1 reads SGHRS; CDR2 reads YFSETQ. CDR3 length: 14 residues. The CDR3 DNA follows: TGCGCCAGCAGCGTCCCTACGGGGACCACTGAAGCTTTCTTT. Translation gives CASSVPTGTTEAFF.

This clonotype was found a few times. The CDR3 loop is CSARAGTRNEQYV. The CDR3 DNA is TGCAGTGCTAGAGCCGGGACTAGAAACGAGCAGTACGTC. This rearrangement joins TRBV20-1 to TRBJ2-7; 8 positions match TRBD2. The CDR3 length is 13 residues. CDR1 and CDR2 from the germline V gene are DFQATT and SNEGSKA (reference sequence). V lost 1 base and J lost 5; bases outside the gene matches: 4.

This clonotype came up a few times. The genes are TRBV5-1 and TRBJ2-3, with TRBD2 matching 10 bases. The V and J ends lost 1 base and 0 bases, in that order; junction bases with no gene match: 2. The germline V gene has CDR1 SGHRS and CDR2 YFSETQ. This CDR3 spans 16 amino acids. The CDR3 nucleotides are TGCGCCAGCAGCTTGCCACTAGCGGGGAGCACAGATACGCAGTATTTT. Its translation is CASSLPLAGSTDTQYF.

The sample holds a few counts of this clonotype. The V gene is TRBV21-1, the J gene TRBJ2-5; the D segment call TRBD2 is taken from the table without a DNA check. TRBV21-1 is listed as a pseudogene. The CDR3 totals 12 residues. CDR3 residues: CASSNLRETQYF. CDR3 DNA: TGTGCCAGCAGCAACCTCCGGGAGACCCAGTACTTC.

V and J are TRBV6-4 and TRBJ2-5; 11 nucleotides line up with TRBD2. This CDR3 spans 14 amino acids. V was pared by 7 bases and J by 2 bases, with 3 bases of the junction left unmatched. Germline assignment: CDR1 MRHNA and CDR2 SNTAGT. CDR3 nucleotides: TGTGCCAGCAAACTAGCGGGGGAGCAAGAGACCCAGTACTTC. Translating gives CASKLAGEQETQYF.

The chain combines TRBV7-2 with TRBJ1-1, with 8 nucleotides matching TRBD1. Germline loops: CDR1 SGHTA, CDR2 FQGNSA. The CDR3 is 15 amino acids. Unmatched junction bases numbered 6, after V lost 5 bases and J lost 1 base. The CDR3 sequence: CASSRRQGPNTEAFF. In DNA, the CDR3 is TGTGCCAGCAGCAGAAGACAGGGGCCGAACACTGAAGCTTTCTTT.

This clonotype showed up just a few times. This chain uses TRBV10-3 with TRBJ2-1; 10 nucleotides line up with TRBD2. The germline CDR1 and CDR2 sequences are ENHRY and SYGVKD. The length of the CDR3 is 16 residues. V shed 2 bases and J 2 bases; nucleotides not matched to a gene: 3. The CDR3 is CAISEGSGGAYNEQFF. In nucleotides, the CDR3 is TGTGCCATCAGTGAGGGCAGCGGGGGGGCCTACAATGAGCAGTTCTTC.

The V and J genes are TRBV27 and TRBJ2-7; D unresolved. The CDR3 is made up of 14 amino acids. Germline CDR1 MNHEY, CDR2 SMNVEV (reference sequence). Trimming left V 4 bases short and J 4 bases short, with 14 bases between. In DNA form, the CDR3 reads TGTGCCAGCAGTTCTCACTCGACCGGTTACGAGCAGTACGTC. Translated: CASSSHSTGYEQYV.

This chain joins TRBV7-8 and TRBJ1-1; perhaps TRBD1 as D (5 bases). The germline CDR1 and CDR2 sequences are SGHVS and FQNEAQ. Trimming left V 1 base short and J 0 bases short, with 12 bases between. CDR3 length equals 16 residues. The chain's CDR3 is CASSLEGVQMNTEAFF. DNA for the CDR3: TGTGCCAGCAGCTTAGAAGGGGTCCAGATGAACACTGAAGCTTTCTTT.

This clonotype occurred many times. The V gene is TRBV5-1, the J gene TRBJ1-5; 8 nucleotides align to TRBD1. CDR1 is SGHRS and CDR2 is YFSETQ in the germline V gene. The ends lost 2 bases at V and 4 bases at J; junction bases unmatched: 5. This CDR3 region has 15 residues. As DNA, the CDR3 is TGCGCCAGCAGCTTACAGGGGGGGGGTAATCAGCCCCAGCATTTT. Protein: CASSLQGGGNQPQHF.

This rearrangement joins TRBV4-1 to TRBJ2-2, with 15 bases that match TRBD2. The germline gives CDR1 MGHRA, CDR2 YSYEKL. The CDR3 consists of 17 residues. Trimming cost V 3 bases and J 6 bases; bases outside gene matches: 5. Here the CDR3 reads CASSQWTSGGAPGELFF. CDR3 bases: TGCGCCAGCAGCCAGTGGACTAGCGGGGGGGCTCCCGGGGAGCTGTTTTTT.

J is TRBJ2-5 and V is TRBV5-5, with D hard to call. V lost 0 bases and J 5 bases, leaving 14 bases between the germline ends. CDR1 is SGHKS and CDR2 is YYEKEE in the germline V gene (reference sequence). This CDR3 is built from 15 residues. CDR3 amino acids: CASSLVRALTETQYF. The CDR3, as DNA: TGTGCCAGCAGCTTGGTTCGAGCTCTGACGGAGACCCAGTACTTC. The complete variable domain, with remaining parts taken from reference TRBV5-5 and TRBJ2-5, reads DAGVTQSPTHLIKTRGQQVTLRCSPISGHKSVSWYQQVLGQGPQFIFQYYEKEERGRGNFPDRFSARQFPNYSSELNVNALLLGDSALYLCASSLVRALTETQYFGPGTRLLVL.

The chain uses TRBV28 and TRBJ1-5; 7 bases are a match to TRBD1. This CDR3 is 17 amino acids long. Looked up from germline, CDR1 is MDHEN and CDR2 is SYDVKM. Germline trimming cut 5 bases from V and 7 bases from J; bases unmatched to any gene: 17. CDR3 amino acids: CASSLGPKTGIGQPQHF. The CDR3 nucleotides are TGTGCCAGCAGTCTCGGACCTAAGACAGGGATCGGACAGCCCCAGCATTTT.

The V and J genes are TRBV2 and TRBJ2-1, with D hard to call. CDR1 SNHLY and CDR2 FYNNEI come from the germline V gene. CDR3 length: 11 amino acids. With 8 bases removed from V and 6 bases from J, the gap between germline ends came to 8 bases. This CDR3 is CASRTFNEQFF. Written as DNA, the CDR3 is TGTGCCAGCCGTACCTTCAATGAGCAGTTCTTC.

This rearrangement joins TRBV20-1 to TRBJ1-2; tentatively, D is TRBD1 (5 bases). Germline CDR1 DFQATT, CDR2 SNEGSKA (reference sequence). The CDR3 covers 13 residues. The V gene lost 3 bases and the J gene lost 4 bases, with 12 bases spanning the gap. The CDR3 loop is CSASDSGPYGYTF. The CDR3 DNA reads TGCAGTGCTAGTGACAGTGGACCCTATGGCTACACCTTC.

This clonotype showed up just a few times. V usage is TRBV12-3 or TRBV12-4 and J usage is TRBJ2-2; 7 bases fit TRBD2. The V and J ends lost 5 bases and 2 bases, in that order; junction bases with no gene match: 8. The CDR3 covers 16 residues. The CDR3 DNA reads TGTGCCAGCAGTCCCCGGGGCGGGGGTAACACCGGGGAGCTGTTTTTT. As protein: CASSPRGGGNTGELFF.

This clonotype was observed a few times. V gene TRBV7-2 combines with J gene TRBJ2-3; the D gene is possibly TRBD2 (6 bases). Trimming stripped 1 base from V and 5 bases from J, with 10 bases between. Per germline, CDR1 SGHTA and CDR2 FQGNSA. The CDR3 runs 14 residues. The CDR3 DNA reads TGTGCCAGCAGCTTAGGACTAGGACGAGATACGCAGTATTTT. Its translation: CASSLGLGRDTQYF.

The chain employs TRBV7-8 and TRBJ1-1; TRBD1 matches at 7 bases. Unmatched junction bases numbered 9, after V lost 8 bases and J lost 3 bases. The V gene's germline CDR1 is SGHVS and CDR2 FQNEAQ. This CDR3 has 14 residues. This CDR3 reads CASRRGGAHTEAFF. In DNA, the CDR3 is TGTGCCAGCCGCCGAGGGGGCGCGCACACTGAAGCTTTCTTT.

This clonotype has a count of ten or more. This chain connects TRBV7-9 to TRBJ1-6; no reliable D call. The length of the CDR3 is 14 residues. Trimming left V 2 bases short and J 3 bases short, with 5 bases between. Germline V gene sequence: CDR1 SEHNR, CDR2 FQNEAQ (reference sequence). The CDR3, as DNA: TGTGCCAGCAGCTTACAGGACTATAATTCACCCCTCCACTTT. It is translated as CASSLQDYNSPLHF.

This clonotype was recorded a few times. The chain couples TRBV6-1 to TRBJ2-5; D is undetermined. This CDR3 spans 14 amino acids. The V end lost 1 base, the J end lost 1 base, and 7 bases lay between the germline ends. Germline V lookup: CDR1 MNHNS, CDR2 SASEGT. The CDR3 nucleotides read TGTGCCAGCAGTGAAGGAAACGGCCAAGAGACCCAGTACTTC. Its protein is CASSEGNGQETQYF.

The chain links TRBV6-2 or TRBV6-3 to TRBJ2-2; weak D call: TRBD1 (6 bases). Germline values: CDR1 MNHEY, CDR2 SVGEGT. V was trimmed by 5 bases and J by 5 bases, leaving 9 bases between them. CDR3 length: 13 residues. The DNA of the CDR3 is TGTGCCAGCAGTAGAGGGGGAACCGGGGAGCTGTTTTTT. Translated, it gives CASSRGGTGELFF.

This clonotype was seen a handful of times. The chain combines TRBV12-3 or TRBV12-4 with TRBJ2-3; D remains ambiguous. The CDR3 runs to 11 residues. Trimming removed 7 bases at V and 10 bases at J, with 12 bases between. CDR3 region: CASTLGPSQYF. CDR3 DNA sequence: TGTGCCAGCACCCTAGGCCCTTCGCAGTATTTT.

At least ten counts were recorded for this clonotype. The V and J genes are TRBV3-1 and TRBJ2-7; TRBD1 agrees at 12 bases. Unmatched junction bases numbered 6, after V lost 3 bases and J lost 9 bases. CDR1 and CDR2 (germline): LGHDT, YNNKEL (reference sequence). This CDR3 is 14 amino acids long. CDR3 protein: CASSQTGTGGGQYF. CDR3 DNA: TGTGCCAGCAGCCAGACCGGGACAGGGGGCGGGCAGTACTTC.

The chain has TRBV5-1 and TRBJ2-7, with a tentative D call TRBD1 (6 bases). In germline, CDR1 is SGHRS, CDR2 YFSETQ. The CDR3 covers 13 residues. Trimming took 3 bases from V and 5 from J, leaving 12 bases between them. The CDR3 DNA sequence: TGCGCCAGCAGCTGGGGGCAGGACCACGAGCAGTACGTC. It translates to CASSWGQDHEQYV.